The rows below give T cell receptor beta chains drawn from one sample of a study of identical twins. TCRdb recomputed calls from the 5' RACE reads with MiXCR, one row per CDR3 protein. The table records some 730,000 distinct CDR3 sequences, about 20% of them present only once. Separately, the same data were catalogued under a study of T cells expressing NK-cell markers.

The sequencing input was PBMCs. The receptors stem from a woman aged 18-29 years in good health. The CDR3 runs from the conserved cysteine through the conserved F or W. A D gene is named only where the DNA matches it firmly. The size entry is marked missing in some rows and otherwise reads once, few, many or a size class.

j_gene,v_gene,d_gene,abundance,CDR3aa,CDR3nt
TRBJ1-2,TRBV20-1,NA,few,CSASEAGLLYGYTF,TGCAGTGCTAGTGAGGCCGGTTTACTTTATGGCTACACCTTC
TRBJ2-5,TRBV20-1,NA,NA,CSARAMRAQYF,TGCAGTGCTAGGGCGATGCGGGCCCAGTACTTC
TRBJ2-4,TRBV3-1,NA,NA,CASSQEGRAQEYF,TGTGCCAGCAGCCAAGAGGGGAGAGCGCAGGAGTACTTC
TRBJ2-1,TRBV9,TRBD2,NA,CASSADGTIAGGTTYNEQFF,TGTGCCAGCAGCGCCGATGGGACTATAGCGGGGGGCACTACCTACAATGAGCAGTTCTTC
TRBJ2-4,TRBV20-1,TRBD2,few,CSAHPGLGRMNKNIQYF,TGCAGTGCTCATCCGGGACTAGGGAGAATGAACAAAAACATTCAGTACTTC
TRBJ2-2,TRBV20-1,NA,few,CSARDLAGLNTGELFF,TGCAGTGCTAGAGATCTAGCAGGGCTGAACACCGGGGAGCTGTTTTTT
TRBJ2-7,TRBV20-1,TRBD1,NA,CSAKIGGTGYEQYF,TGCAGTGCTAAAATTGGGGGGACAGGCTACGAGCAGTACTTC
TRBJ2-5,TRBV12-3/TRBV12-4,TRBD2,NA,CASSLGLAGMQETQYF,TGTGCCAGCAGTTTAGGCCTAGCGGGGATGCAAGAGACCCAGTACTTC
TRBJ2-7,TRBV7-2,NA,few,CASSTSSSYEQYF,TGTGCCAGCAGCACAAGTAGCTCCTACGAGCAGTACTTC
TRBJ2-1,TRBV9,NA,NA,CASSPRAPPGEQFF,TGTGCCAGCAGCCCCAGGGCCCCTCCCGGGGAGCAGTTCTTC
TRBJ2-1,TRBV12-3/TRBV12-4,NA,many,CASSLKGAYNEQFF,TGTGCCAGCAGTTTAAAGGGTGCTTACAATGAGCAGTTCTTC
TRBJ2-1,TRBV12-3/TRBV12-4,NA,NA,CASSLPGTRAFEQFF,TGTGCCAGCAGTCTCCCCGGGACCCGTGCGTTTGAGCAGTTCTTC
TRBJ2-7,TRBV7-8,TRBD1,few,CASSLNTQGAIYEQYF,TGTGCCAGCAGCTTAAATACACAGGGGGCAATCTACGAGCAGTACTTC
TRBJ2-3,TRBV5-1,TRBD2,many,CASSSTYSGIGTDTQYF,TGCGCCAGCAGCTCCACCTACAGCGGGATTGGAACGGATACGCAGTATTTT
TRBJ1-2,TRBV24-1,NA,NA,CATSATDSAGYTF,TGTGCCACCAGTGCTACGGACAGCGCGGGCTACACCTTC
TRBJ2-5,TRBV5-1,NA,NA,CASSLSQGTGETQYF,TGCGCCAGCAGCTTGAGTCAGGGGACTGGTGAGACCCAGTACTTC
TRBJ1-2,TRBV9,NA,few,CASSEGTARGGGYTF,TGTGCCAGCAGCGAGGGGACTGCCCGGGGTGGGGGCTACACCTTC
TRBJ2-1,TRBV12-3/TRBV12-4,NA,few,CASSFDIEQFF,TGTGCCAGCAGTTTCGATATTGAGCAGTTCTTC
TRBJ1-2,TRBV5-5,NA,NA,CASSLGGIQGYTF,TGTGCCAGCAGCTTGGGAGGGATCCAGGGCTACACCTTC
TRBJ2-7,TRBV13,NA,NA,CASSLRQGLAYEQYF,TGTGCCAGCAGCCTCCGACAGGGACTGGCCTACGAGCAGTACTTC
TRBJ1-1,TRBV7-9,TRBD1,few,CASSVTGTEAFF,TGTGCCAGCAGCGTGACAGGGACTGAAGCTTTCTTT
TRBJ2-1,TRBV10-2,NA,NA,CASFPPQGPQRAHEQFF,TGCGCCAGCTTCCCCCCCCAGGGCCCCCAAAGGGCACATGAGCAGTTCTTC
TRBJ1-1,TRBV29-1,NA,many,CSVGNLVGTRRTEAFF,TGCAGCGTTGGAAATTTAGTAGGCACACGAAGGACTGAAGCTTTCTTT
TRBJ2-1,TRBV6-1,TRBD2,few,CASTIPSGGPPVWFF,TGTGCCAGCACAATACCCAGCGGGGGCCCTCCGGTGTGGTTCTTC
TRBJ2-5,TRBV7-2,TRBD2,few,CASSFAVQRGQETQYF,TGTGCCAGCAGCTTCGCGGTGCAGCGGGGCCAAGAGACCCAGTACTTC
TRBJ2-7,TRBV29-1,TRBD1,NA,CSVEGTGGTYEQYF,TGCAGCGTTGAGGGGACAGGGGGTACTTACGAGCAGTACTTC
TRBJ2-3,TRBV27,NA,NA,CATQDGSSTDTQYF,TGTGCCACCCAGGACGGATCTAGCACAGATACGCAGTATTTT
TRBJ2-1,TRBV5-1,TRBD2,NA,CASSLVALGLAGPGFF,TGCGCCAGCAGCTTGGTTGCGCTTGGACTAGCGGGACCGGGGTTCTTC
TRBJ1-6,TRBV7-9,TRBD1,few,CASSPRQGWGSPLHF,TGTGCCAGCAGCCCCCGACAGGGTTGGGGTTCACCCCTCCACTTT
TRBJ2-2,TRBV20-1,NA,NA,CSASRQFTGELFF,TGCAGTGCTAGCCGACAGTTCACCGGGGAGCTGTTTTTT
TRBJ2-3,TRBV5-6,NA,NA,CASSLVRDGDTQYF,TGTGCCAGCAGCTTGGTTAGGGACGGCGATACGCAGTATTTT
TRBJ2-1,TRBV3-1,TRBD2,NA,CASCPSGGPEQFF,TGTGCCAGCTGTCCTAGCGGGGGACCTGAGCAGTTCTTC
TRBJ2-1,TRBV18,TRBD2,few,CASSPRLGGDNEQFF,TGTGCCAGCTCACCACGGCTGGGAGGGGACAATGAGCAGTTCTTC
TRBJ2-7,TRBV29-1,TRBD1,NA,CSVRTGGQYEQYF,TGCAGCGTAAGGACAGGGGGCCAATACGAGCAGTACTTC
TRBJ2-3,TRBV20-1,NA,NA,CSARDWGVWGTDTQYF,TGCAGTGCTAGAGATTGGGGGGTTTGGGGGACAGATACGCAGTATTTT
TRBJ2-7,TRBV5-1,NA,NA,CASSYGTTRAYEQYF,TGCGCCAGCAGCTACGGGACGACGCGGGCCTACGAGCAGTACTTC
TRBJ2-1,TRBV20-1,TRBD2,NA,CSAVAGGPSNEQFF,TGCAGTGCGGTAGCGGGAGGGCCCTCGAATGAGCAGTTCTTC
TRBJ2-1,TRBV29-1,TRBD2,many,CSVEDPGGGSYNEQFF,TGCAGCGTTGAAGATCCCGGGGGGGGTTCCTACAATGAGCAGTTCTTC
TRBJ2-1,TRBV6-5,NA,NA,CASSYSSSYWDPVSNEQFF,TGTGCCAGCAGTTACTCCTCGTCATACTGGGACCCGGTTTCCAATGAGCAGTTCTTC